The rows below give T cell receptor beta chains drawn from one sample of a study of cytomegalovirus exposure and HLA in healthy donors. Measured with immunoSEQ multiplex PCR; TCRdb has only the in-frame clones, and not every one. The profile shows roughly 120,000 clones, around 86% of them singletons. The specimen sequenced was PBMCs. Every receptor here comes from a woman aged 40-49 years in good health and CMV-seronegative. Each CDR3 is given with its conserved first and last residue. The order of the fields is D gene, clone size, V gene, J gene, CDR3 protein, CDR3 DNA. D genes are given only for firm matches. Rows give clone size only sometimes, using once, few, many, or a class for an expanded clone.

>TRBD2|NA|TRBV5-1|TRBJ2-7
CASSSGTSGVTYEQYF
TGCGCCAGCAGCTCCGGGACTAGCGGAGTTACCTACGAGCAGTACTTC
>NA|once|TRBV4-1|TRBJ1-1
CASSQVGATMNTEAFF
TGCGCCAGCAGCCAAGTGGGGGCGACGATGAACACTGAAGCTTTCTTT
>TRBD1|NA|TRBV10-2|TRBJ1-2
CASNQGGAYGYTF
TGCGCCAGCAATCAAGGGGGCGCTTATGGCTACACCTTC
>TRBD1|NA|TRBV7-9|TRBJ2-6
CASSSDRGISGANVLTF
TGTGCCAGCAGTTCCGACAGGGGAATCTCTGGGGCCAACGTCCTGACTTTC
>NA|few|TRBV6-5|TRBJ1-1
CASRPTGNTEAFF
TGTGCCAGCAGACCGACAGGGAACACTGAAGCTTTCTTT
>TRBD2|NA|TRBV7-3|TRBJ2-3
CASSKRLAGGLDTQYF
TGTGCCAGCAGCAAAAGACTAGCGGGGGGGCTGGATACGCAGTATTTT
>TRBD1|NA|TRBV30|TRBJ1-6
CAAWDSNNSPLHF
TGTGCCGCTTGGGACAGTAACAATTCACCCCTCCACTTT
>NA|NA|TRBV7-3|TRBJ2-1
CASSFPVGGSTYNEQFF
TGTGCCAGCAGCTTCCCCGTCGGAGGGTCGACCTACAATGAGCAGTTCTTC
>NA|few|TRBV4-1|TRBJ2-7
CASSHIGTYEQYF
TGCGCCAGCAGCCATATCGGTACCTACGAGCAGTACTTC
>NA|NA|TRBV6-5|TRBJ1-2
CASSPDKTNYGYTF
TGTGCCAGCAGCCCGGACAAAACTAACTATGGCTACACCTTC
>TRBD2|NA|TRBV4-1|TRBJ2-7
CASSLGGGLAGAYEQYF
TGCGCCAGCAGCCTTGGCGGGGGACTAGCGGGAGCCTACGAGCAGTACTTC
>NA|NA|TRBV5-1|TRBJ1-1
CASSLGPKTGNTEAFF
TGCGCCAGCAGCTTGGGGCCGAAGACAGGGAACACTGAAGCTTTCTTT
>NA|NA|TRBV18|TRBJ2-7
CASSRYPPSETYEQYF
TGTGCCAGCTCACGGTATCCTCCTAGCGAGACCTACGAGCAGTACTTC
>NA|NA|TRBV28|TRBJ2-7
CASSSPSWGGLTYEQYF
TGTGCCAGCAGTTCCCCTTCGTGGGGAGGCTTAACCTACGAGCAGTACTTC
>TRBD1|few|TRBV2|TRBJ2-2
CASIGGTGVNTGELFF
TGTGCCAGCATTGGAGGGACAGGGGTGAACACCGGGGAGCTGTTTTTT
>TRBD2|NA|TRBV6-1|TRBJ2-7
CASGRDGSYEQYF
TGTGCCAGTGGGAGGGACGGCTCCTACGAGCAGTACTTC
>NA|NA|TRBV19|TRBJ1-1
CASSIDGGGPTEAFF
TGTGCCAGTAGTATAGATGGGGGGGGTCCCACTGAAGCTTTCTTT
>TRBD2|NA|TRBV2|TRBJ2-1
CASSGLAGYNEQFF
TGTGCCAGCAGTGGTCTAGCGGGATACAATGAGCAGTTCTTC
>TRBD1|few|TRBV2|TRBJ1-1
CASSSQGAWTEAFF
TGTGCCAGCAGTTCCCAGGGGGCTTGGACTGAAGCTTTCTTT
>NA|NA|TRBV30|TRBJ1-1
CACPMRRGTEAFF
TGTGCCTGCCCCATGAGGCGAGGCACTGAAGCTTTCTTT
>TRBD2|NA|TRBV11-2|TRBJ2-4
CASSSGGAVGAKNIQYF
TGTGCCAGCAGCAGCGGGGGGGCGGTCGGGGCCAAAAACATTCAGTACTTC
>TRBD2|NA|TRBV9|TRBJ2-7
CASSEDGGIYEQYF
TGTGCCAGCAGCGAAGACGGGGGGATCTACGAGCAGTACTTC
>TRBD2|NA|TRBV10-1|TRBJ2-3
CASSAGLAGSTDTQYF
TGCGCCAGCAGTGCGGGACTAGCGGGGAGCACAGATACGCAGTATTTT
>NA|NA|TRBV27|TRBJ2-5
CASSLERETQYF
TGTGCCAGCAGTTTGGAGCGGGAGACCCAGTACTTC
>NA|NA|TRBV4-3|TRBJ2-2
CASSQAEGGGPGELFF
TGCGCCAGCAGCCAAGCGGAGGGTGGGGGACCCGGGGAGCTGTTTTTT
>TRBD1|few|TRBV5-1|TRBJ1-1
CASSSSQGSTEAFF
TGCGCCAGCAGCTCCTCACAGGGGAGTACTGAAGCTTTCTTT
>TRBD1|NA|TRBV10-2|TRBJ2-1
CASSRQGAEYNEQFF
TGCGCCAGCAGCCGACAGGGGGCCGAATACAATGAGCAGTTCTTC
>TRBD2|NA|TRBV30|TRBJ2-4
CAWTRIKTSGGSVAKNIQYF
TGTGCCTGGACCCGCATCAAGACTAGCGGGGGATCAGTGGCCAAAAACATTCAGTACTTC
>NA|few|TRBV5-6|TRBJ1-1
CASSRELGAGEAFF
TGTGCCAGCAGCCGGGAGTTAGGGGCCGGTGAAGCTTTCTTT
>TRBD1|NA|TRBV6-5|TRBJ1-5
CASRKGLWDRGYQHF
TGTGCCAGCCGAAAAGGACTATGGGACAGGGGATACCAGCATTTT
>TRBD1|NA|TRBV19|TRBJ1-2
CASSNRDRGQSGYTF
TGTGCCAGTAGTAACCGGGACAGGGGGCAATCGGGCTACACCTTC
>TRBD2|NA|TRBV7-7|TRBJ2-5
CASRGLAGGPGLETQYF
TGTGCCAGCAGAGGGCTAGCGGGGGGGCCAGGGTTGGAGACCCAGTACTTC
>NA|NA|TRBV19|TRBJ1-1
CASRTMRLRNTEAFF
TGTGCCAGCCGCACAATGAGACTCCGGAACACTGAAGCTTTCTTT
>TRBD1|NA|TRBV6-1|TRBJ2-7
CASSRQGVGYEQYF
TGTGCCAGCAGTCGTCAGGGGGTTGGGTACGAGCAGTACTTC
>NA|NA|TRBV6-1|TRBJ2-1
CASREGGTYNEQFF
TGTGCCAGCAGGGAGGGGGGGACCTACAATGAGCAGTTCTTC
>NA|NA|TRBV23-1|TRBJ1-3
CASSPQDSTGTTFSGNTIYF
TGCGCCAGCAGTCCCCAAGATTCCACAGGGACGACTTTCTCTGGAAACACCATATATTTT
>NA|NA|TRBV19|TRBJ1-6
CASSISRDFRSPLHF
TGTGCCAGTAGTATATCCCGGGACTTTCGATCACCCCTCCACTTT
>NA|NA|TRBV6-5|TRBJ2-2
CASSLDTGELFF
TGTGCCAGCAGTTTAGATACCGGGGAGCTGTTTTTT
>NA|NA|TRBV4-1|TRBJ1-2
CASSQPGRTYGYTF
TGCGCCAGCAGCCAACCTGGGAGGACCTATGGCTACACCTTC
>TRBD2|NA|TRBV18|TRBJ2-1
CASSPIGTTLLFYNEQFF
TGTGCCAGCTCACCAATAGGGACTACTTTGTTATTTTACAATGAGCAGTTCTTC
>TRBD2|once|TRBV11-3|TRBJ2-5
CASSLGTSGSTETQYF
TGTGCCAGCAGCTTAGGGACTAGCGGGAGTACAGAGACCCAGTACTTC
>NA|once|TRBV7-6|TRBJ2-7
CASSLADGAGEQYF
TGTGCCAGCAGCTTAGCTGACGGTGCAGGCGAGCAGTACTTC
>NA|NA|TRBV5-1|TRBJ2-5
CASSLEDSSGETQYF
TGCGCCAGCAGCTTGGAAGACAGCTCCGGGGAGACCCAGTACTTC
>NA|NA|TRBV9|TRBJ2-2
CASSLPSGELFF
TGTGCCAGCAGCCTTCCGTCCGGGGAGCTGTTTTTT
>NA|few|TRBV5-6|TRBJ2-7
CASSLGGILYEQYF
TGTGCCAGCAGCTTGGGAGGAATCCTCTACGAGCAGTACTTC
>NA|once|TRBV30|TRBJ1-2
CAWGLGRGDGYTF
TGTGCCTGGGGGCTCGGCAGGGGTGATGGCTACACCTTC
>NA|NA|TRBV11-2|TRBJ1-2
CASSLMGGVGRGYTF
TGTGCCAGCAGCTTAATGGGGGGAGTGGGACGCGGCTACACCTTC
>TRBD1|few|TRBV27|TRBJ2-2
CASSSLTGGNTGELFF
TGTGCCAGCAGTTCCCTGACAGGGGGAAACACCGGGGAGCTGTTTTTT
>NA|NA|TRBV5-1|TRBJ2-5
CASALAHETQYF
TGCGCCAGCGCGTTAGCCCATGAGACCCAGTACTTC
>TRBD2|NA|TRBV5-1|TRBJ2-1
CASSLGSGGINEQFF
TGCGCCAGCAGCTTGGGTAGCGGGGGGATTAATGAGCAGTTCTTC
>TRBD1|NA|TRBV7-8|TRBJ1-6
CASSPRDRGRLGPLHF
TGTGCCAGCAGCCCGAGGGACAGGGGGCGCCTTGGGCCCCTCCACTTT
>TRBD1|NA|TRBV11-3|TRBJ2-2
CASSSGQGATGELFF
TGTGCCAGCAGCTCAGGACAGGGGGCAACCGGGGAGCTGTTTTTT
>NA|NA|TRBV6-5|TRBJ2-1
CASAKDSSYNEQFF
TGTGCCAGCGCCAAGGACTCCTCCTACAATGAGCAGTTCTTC
>TRBD2|NA|TRBV18|TRBJ2-1
CASSAVLAGGEQFF
TGTGCCAGCTCAGCCGTACTAGCGGGGGGGGAGCAGTTCTTC
>TRBD2|NA|TRBV7-2|TRBJ2-2
CASSLRPGLAGRPGELFF
TGTGCCAGCAGCTTACGCCCAGGACTAGCGGGACGTCCCGGGGAGCTGTTTTTT
>NA|NA|TRBV14|TRBJ2-5
CASSPSRQGGETQYF
TGTGCCAGCAGCCCCTCAAGACAGGGAGGAGAGACCCAGTACTTC
>TRBD2|NA|TRBV14|TRBJ2-7
CASSQDLTSGPNYEQYF
TGTGCCAGCAGCCAAGATTTGACTAGCGGGCCTAACTACGAGCAGTACTTC
>NA|NA|TRBV7-6|TRBJ2-5
CASSSSPLYQETQYF
TGTGCCAGCAGCTCGAGCCCTTTGTACCAAGAGACCCAGTACTTC
>TRBD2|NA|TRBV11-2|TRBJ2-1
CASSLFKGALAGVHEQFF
TGTGCCAGCAGCTTATTTAAGGGGGCACTAGCGGGAGTGCATGAGCAGTTCTTC